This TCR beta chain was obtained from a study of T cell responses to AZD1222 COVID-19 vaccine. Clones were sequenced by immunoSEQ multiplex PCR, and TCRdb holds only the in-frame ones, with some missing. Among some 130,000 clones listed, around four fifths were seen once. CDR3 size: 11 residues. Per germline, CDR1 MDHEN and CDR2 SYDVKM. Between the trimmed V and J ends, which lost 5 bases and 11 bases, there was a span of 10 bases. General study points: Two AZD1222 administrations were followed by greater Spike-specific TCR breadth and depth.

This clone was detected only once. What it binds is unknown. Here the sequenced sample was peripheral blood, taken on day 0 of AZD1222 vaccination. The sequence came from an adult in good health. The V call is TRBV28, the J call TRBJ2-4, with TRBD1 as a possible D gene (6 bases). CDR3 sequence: CASSPRGLQYF. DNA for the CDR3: TGTGCCAGCAGTCCCAGGGGACTTCAGTACTTC.